The 20 T cell receptor beta chains listed next were all sequenced from one sample in a study of cytomegalovirus exposure and HLA in healthy donors. The data were produced by immunoSEQ multiplex PCR, yet TCRdb's version contains in-frame clones alone and is incomplete. Counted here are about 66,000 clones, approximately 97% occurring once; the ten biggest clones make up about 1.5%. Input material: PBMCs. The receptors stem from a woman aged 18-35 years in good health and CMV-seropositive.

This chain connects TRBV5-1 to TRBJ2-5, with D perhaps TRBD1 (5 bases). Looked up from germline, CDR1 is SGHRS and CDR2 is YFSETQ. With 1 base removed from V and 2 bases from J, the gap between germline ends came to 6 bases. CDR3 length: 13 amino acids. The CDR3 spells CASSLRTQETQYF. The CDR3 DNA sequence: TGCGCCAGCAGCTTGCGGACACAAGAGACCCAGTACTTC.

Concerning this clone itself: The sample contains more than one DNA sequence encoding this CDR3. The chain couples TRBV6-4 to TRBJ2-1, with TRBD2 matching over 8 bases. The germline V gene has CDR1 MRHNA and CDR2 SNTAGT. The J segment lost 1 base and the V segment lost 3 bases, leaving 2 bases of the junction unmatched. There are 15 residues in the CDR3. CDR3 DNA: TGTGCCAGCAGTGATTCTAGCGGGTCCTACAATGAGCAGTTCTTC. Protein sequence: CASSDSSGSYNEQFF.

V and J are TRBV6-5 and TRBJ2-1, with TRBD2 matching over 10 bases. CDR1 MNHEY and CDR2 SVGAGI come from the germline V gene. The CDR3 extends over 13 amino acids. V was clipped by 2 bases and J by 9 bases; unmatched bases: 1. The DNA of the CDR3 is TGTGCCAGCAGTTACACTAGCGGGACTGAGCAGTTCTTC. It encodes CASSYTSGTEQFF.

The CDR3 nucleotides read TGTGCCATCGGTAGGGACAGCTCCTACGAGCAGTACTTC. It yields the protein CAIGRDSSYEQYF. The V call is TRBV5-4, the J call TRBJ2-7; 7 bases fit TRBD1. Unmatched junction bases numbered 6, after V lost 9 bases and J lost 0 bases. Germline CDR1 reads SGHNT; CDR2 reads YYREEE (reference sequence). This CDR3 contains 13 residues.

The chain joins TRBV18 to TRBJ1-1; a weak D match, TRBD1 (6 bases). This CDR3 has 16 amino acids. Germline V lookup: CDR1 KGHSH, CDR2 LQKENI. Trimming shortened V by 1 base and J by 1 base, and 13 bases separated the two germline ends. CDR3 sequence: CASSPRDTGTNTEAFF. The CDR3 DNA follows: TGTGCCAGCTCACCACGGGACACCGGTACGAACACTGAAGCTTTCTTT.

The rearrangement links TRBV9 to TRBJ2-1; no definite D call. V lost 0 bases and J 0 bases, leaving 10 bases between the germline ends. The CDR3 sequence is 16 residues long. In germline, CDR1 is SGDLS, CDR2 YYNGEE. The CDR3 region has the DNA TGTGCCAGCAGCGTAGAAGAGGAGAGCTCCTACAATGAGCAGTTCTTC. Protein: CASSVEEESSYNEQFF.

V gene TRBV27 combines with J gene TRBJ2-7; a weak D match, TRBD1 (6 bases). CDR1 MNHEY and CDR2 SMNVEV come from the germline V gene (reference sequence). V was trimmed by 0 bases and J by 4 bases, leaving 19 bases between them. This CDR3 comprises 17 residues. CDR3 sequence reads: CASSLSGHKSPLYEQYF. CDR3 nucleotide sequence: TGTGCCAGCAGTTTATCGGGACACAAGAGCCCCCTTTACGAGCAGTACTTC.

This sequence joins TRBV28 and TRBJ2-1; D may be TRBD2 (7 bases). V was clipped by 6 bases and J by 8 bases, with 14 bases between them. This CDR3 comprises 13 residues. The germline gives CDR1 MDHEN, CDR2 SYDVKM. The CDR3 bases are TGTGCCAGCAGGGCCTCGGGGGGCGATGAGCAGTTCTTC. Protein product: CASRASGGDEQFF.

The gene calls are TRBV19 and TRBJ1-1; the D is unclear. CDR3 length: 14 residues. The germline V and J ends were trimmed by 5 bases and 3 bases, with 13 bases remaining between them. CDR1 and CDR2 from the germline V gene are LNHDA and SQIVND (reference sequence). The CDR3 sequence is CASSLGPRHTEAFF. The DNA of the CDR3 is TGTGCCAGTAGTTTAGGACCCAGGCACACTGAAGCTTTCTTT.

J is TRBJ2-1 and V is TRBV29-1; 12 bases match TRBD2. This CDR3 spans 17 amino acids. The germline gives CDR1 SQVTM, CDR2 ANQGSEA. The junction had 4 bases not matched to a gene; V was cut back by 1 base and J by 0 bases. The CDR3 DNA reads as TGCAGCGTTGAAGGGACTAGCGGGATGAGCTCCTACAATGAGCAGTTCTTC. Translation gives CSVEGTSGMSSYNEQFF.

The V call is TRBV7-2, the J call TRBJ2-5; weak D call: TRBD1 (6 bases). Per the germline V gene, CDR1 is SGHTA and CDR2 is FQGNSA. Trimming left V 4 bases short and J 0 bases short, with 15 bases between. This CDR3 is built from 16 residues. CDR3 residues: CASSSPLQGYQETQYF. CDR3 DNA sequence: TGTGCCAGCAGCTCCCCTTTACAGGGTTACCAAGAGACCCAGTACTTC.

In this sample, this clone turned up once. V and J are TRBV4-1 and TRBJ2-1; 8 bases agree with TRBD2. Germline assignment: CDR1 MGHRA and CDR2 YSYEKL. The CDR3 sequence is 16 residues long. Germline trimming cut 8 bases from V and 9 bases from J; bases unmatched to any gene: 18. The CDR3 DNA sequence: TGCGCCAGCTCACTTGCGGGAGCGGGAGTATCGATTGAGCAGTTCTTC. Translation gives CASSLAGAGVSIEQFF.

The genes are TRBV28 and TRBJ1-2; 9 bases line up with TRBD1. Germline values: CDR1 MDHEN, CDR2 SYDVKM. The CDR3 extends over 16 amino acids. The V segment lost 5 bases and the J segment 3 bases; nucleotides outside the gene matches: 10. For the CDR3, the DNA is TGTGCCAGCAGTGTGTCACCGGGACAGGGTTACTATGGCTACACCTTC. Its protein is CASSVSPGQGYYGYTF.

This clone was recorded only once. The chain couples TRBV4-1 to TRBJ1-2, with 10 positions matching TRBD1. Germline V lookup: CDR1 MGHRA, CDR2 YSYEKL. The CDR3 totals 15 residues. V lost 3 bases and J lost 6; bases outside the gene matches: 7. Written as DNA, the CDR3 is TGCGCCAGCAGCCACTTGGCCGGGACAGGGGATGGCTACACCTTC. It yields the protein CASSHLAGTGDGYTF.

The chain has TRBV7-3 and TRBJ2-1, with TRBD2 as a possible D gene (5 bases). The germline gives CDR1 SGHTA, CDR2 FQGTGA. The CDR3 is made up of 16 amino acids. Deletions cut 7 bases from V and 5 bases from J, with 21 bases between. The CDR3 reads CASTSTAGGIHNEQFF. CDR3 DNA: TGTGCCAGCACGTCGACTGCAGGAGGTATCCACAATGAGCAGTTCTTC. Supplemented by reference TRBV7-3 and TRBJ2-1, the full variable domain reads GAGVSQTPSNKVTEKGKYVELRCDPISGHTALYWYRQSLGQGPEFLIYFQGTGAADDSGLPNDRFFAVRPEGSVSTLKIQRTERGDSAVYLCASTSTAGGIHNEQFFGPGTRLTVL.

This clone is medium-sized in the sample. The chain couples TRBV6-1 to TRBJ1-2; 9 bases are shared with TRBD1. The CDR3 length is 14 residues. Germline-derived CDR1 and CDR2 are MNHNS and SASEGT. The V segment lost 5 bases and the J segment 3 bases; nucleotides outside the gene matches: 4. CDR3 sequence reads: CASSPWTGDYGYTF. For the CDR3, the DNA is TGTGCCAGCAGTCCGTGGACAGGGGACTATGGCTACACCTTC.

Notes on this clone: Other DNA sequences of this sample code for an identical CDR3. This rearrangement joins TRBV29-1 to TRBJ1-1; no reliable D call. The V end lost 1 base, the J end lost 0 bases, and 6 bases lay between the germline ends. This CDR3 contains 13 residues. The V gene's germline CDR1 is SQVTM and CDR2 ANQGSEA. The CDR3 DNA reads TGCAGCGTTGAAGGTCGGTTGAACACTGAAGCTTTCTTT. Residues: CSVEGRLNTEAFF.

This clone was detected once. The chain links TRBV30 to TRBJ2-5; 7 positions agree with TRBD1. Germline loops: CDR1 GTSNPN, CDR2 SVGIG (reference sequence). The V segment lost 0 bases and the J segment 5 bases; nucleotides outside the gene matches: 6. This CDR3 spans 14 amino acids. CDR3 protein: CAWSVIGGRETQYF. As DNA, the CDR3 is TGTGCCTGGAGTGTAATAGGGGGCCGGGAGACCCAGTACTTC.

This clone was seen once. This sequence joins TRBV6-5 and TRBJ2-7, with 7 bases aligning to TRBD2. V was pared by 0 bases and J by 3 bases, with 8 bases of the junction left unmatched. This CDR3 region has 16 residues. The germline CDR1 and CDR2 sequences are MNHEY and SVGAGI. CDR3 loop: CASSYSGEGPFYEQYF. In nucleotides, the CDR3 is TGTGCCAGCAGTTACTCGGGGGAGGGACCATTCTACGAGCAGTACTTC.

The J gene is TRBJ2-3, the V gene TRBV28; 15 bases agree with TRBD2. Germline loops: CDR1 MDHEN, CDR2 SYDVKM. V trimming: 2 bases; J trimming: 2 bases; junction bases outside the gene matches: 14. The CDR3 is 21 residues long. CDR3 region: CASSLIPGTSGRKWVTDTQYF. The CDR3 bases are TGTGCCAGCAGTTTAATCCCCGGGACTAGCGGGAGGAAATGGGTCACAGATACGCAGTATTTT.